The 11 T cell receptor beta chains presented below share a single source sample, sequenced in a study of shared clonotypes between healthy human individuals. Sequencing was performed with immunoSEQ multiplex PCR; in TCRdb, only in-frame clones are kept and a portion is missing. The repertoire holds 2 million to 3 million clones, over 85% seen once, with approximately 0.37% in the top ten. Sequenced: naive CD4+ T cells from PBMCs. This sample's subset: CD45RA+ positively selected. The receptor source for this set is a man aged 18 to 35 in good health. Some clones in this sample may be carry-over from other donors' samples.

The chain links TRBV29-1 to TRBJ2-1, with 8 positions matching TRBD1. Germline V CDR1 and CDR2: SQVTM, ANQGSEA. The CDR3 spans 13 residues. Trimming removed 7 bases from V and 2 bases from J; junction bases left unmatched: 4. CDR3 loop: CSARTGTYNEQFF. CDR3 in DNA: TGCAGCGCTCGGACAGGGACCTACAATGAGCAGTTCTTC.

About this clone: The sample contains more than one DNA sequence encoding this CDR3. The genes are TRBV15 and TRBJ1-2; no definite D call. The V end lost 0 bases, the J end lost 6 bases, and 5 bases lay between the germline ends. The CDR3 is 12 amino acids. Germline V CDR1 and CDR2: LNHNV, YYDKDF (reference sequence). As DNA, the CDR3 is TGTGCCACCAGCAGAGATTGGGATGGCTACACCTTC. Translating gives CATSRDWDGYTF. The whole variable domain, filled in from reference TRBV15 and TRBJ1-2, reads DAMVIQNPRYQVTQFGKPVTLSCSQTLNHNVMYWYQQKSSQAPKLLFHYYDKDFNNEADTPDNFQSRRPNTSFCFLDIRSPGLGDTAMYLCATSRDWDGYTFGSGTRLTVV.

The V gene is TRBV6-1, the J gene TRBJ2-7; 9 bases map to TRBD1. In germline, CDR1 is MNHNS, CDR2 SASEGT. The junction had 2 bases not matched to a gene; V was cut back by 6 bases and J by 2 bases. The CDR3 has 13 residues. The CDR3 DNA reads TGTGCCAGCAGGGGGACAGGGACCTACGAGCAGTACTTC. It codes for CASRGTGTYEQYF.

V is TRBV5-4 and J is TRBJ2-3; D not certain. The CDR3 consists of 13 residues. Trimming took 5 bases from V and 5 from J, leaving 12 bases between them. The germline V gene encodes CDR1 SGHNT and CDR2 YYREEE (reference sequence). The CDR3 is CASRPALGDTQYF. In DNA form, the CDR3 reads TGTGCCAGCAGACCCGCGCTAGGAGATACGCAGTATTTT.

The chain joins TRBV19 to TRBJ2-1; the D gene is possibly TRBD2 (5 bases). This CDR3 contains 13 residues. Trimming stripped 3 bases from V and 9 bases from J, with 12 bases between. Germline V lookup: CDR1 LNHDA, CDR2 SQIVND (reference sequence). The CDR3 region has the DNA TGTGCCAGTAGTATCTACCTCCGGGGTGAGCAGTTCTTC. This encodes CASSIYLRGEQFF. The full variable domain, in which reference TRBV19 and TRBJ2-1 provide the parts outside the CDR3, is DGGITQSPKYLFRKEGQNVTLSCEQNLNHDAMYWYRQDPGQGLRLIYYSQIVNDFQKGDIAEGYSVSREKKESFPLTVTSAQKNPTAFYLCASSIYLRGEQFFGPGTRLTVL.

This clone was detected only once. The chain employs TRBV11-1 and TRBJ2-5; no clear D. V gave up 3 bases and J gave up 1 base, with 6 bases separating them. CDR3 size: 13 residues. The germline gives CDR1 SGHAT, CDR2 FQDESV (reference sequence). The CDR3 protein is CASSFLAQETQYF. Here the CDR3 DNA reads TGTGCCAGCAGCTTTTTAGCCCAAGAGACCCAGTACTTC.

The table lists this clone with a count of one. CDR3 nucleotides: TGTGCCAGCAATATAGAGTCAGGATCGGGCGACTACCAAGAGACCCAGTACTTC. Encoded protein: CASNIESGSGDYQETQYF. The chain links TRBV7-9 to TRBJ2-5; D is ambiguous. CDR1 is SEHNR and CDR2 is FQNEAQ in the germline V gene (reference sequence). CDR3 length: 18 residues. V was shortened by 7 bases and J by 0 bases, with 24 bases between the two germline ends.

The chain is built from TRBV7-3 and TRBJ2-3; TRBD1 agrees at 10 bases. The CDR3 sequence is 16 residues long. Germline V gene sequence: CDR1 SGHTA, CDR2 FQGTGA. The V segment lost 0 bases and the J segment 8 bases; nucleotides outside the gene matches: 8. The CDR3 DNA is TGTGCCAGCAGCTTAACGACCGGGACAGGGGTGGCTACGCAGTATTTT. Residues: CASSLTTGTGVATQYF.

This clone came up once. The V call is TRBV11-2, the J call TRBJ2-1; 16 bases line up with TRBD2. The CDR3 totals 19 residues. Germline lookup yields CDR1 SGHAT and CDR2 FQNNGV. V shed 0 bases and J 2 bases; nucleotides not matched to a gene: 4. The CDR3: CASSLDGTSGRGTYNEQFF. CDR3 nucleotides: TGTGCCAGCAGCTTAGATGGGACTAGCGGGAGGGGTACCTACAATGAGCAGTTCTTC.

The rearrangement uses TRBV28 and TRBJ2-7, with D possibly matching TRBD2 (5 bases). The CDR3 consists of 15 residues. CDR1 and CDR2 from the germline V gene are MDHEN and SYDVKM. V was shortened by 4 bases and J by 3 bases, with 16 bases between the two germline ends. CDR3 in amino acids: CASSSDPRARYEQYF. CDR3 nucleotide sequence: TGTGCCAGCAGTTCAGACCCGAGGGCCCGCTACGAGCAGTACTTC.

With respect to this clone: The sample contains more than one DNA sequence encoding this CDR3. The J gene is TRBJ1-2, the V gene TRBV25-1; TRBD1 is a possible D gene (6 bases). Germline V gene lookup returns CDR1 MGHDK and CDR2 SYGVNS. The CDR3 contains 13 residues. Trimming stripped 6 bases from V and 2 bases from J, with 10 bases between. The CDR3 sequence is CASSRTANYGYTF. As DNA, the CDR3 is TGTGCCAGCAGCCGGACAGCAAACTATGGCTACACCTTC.